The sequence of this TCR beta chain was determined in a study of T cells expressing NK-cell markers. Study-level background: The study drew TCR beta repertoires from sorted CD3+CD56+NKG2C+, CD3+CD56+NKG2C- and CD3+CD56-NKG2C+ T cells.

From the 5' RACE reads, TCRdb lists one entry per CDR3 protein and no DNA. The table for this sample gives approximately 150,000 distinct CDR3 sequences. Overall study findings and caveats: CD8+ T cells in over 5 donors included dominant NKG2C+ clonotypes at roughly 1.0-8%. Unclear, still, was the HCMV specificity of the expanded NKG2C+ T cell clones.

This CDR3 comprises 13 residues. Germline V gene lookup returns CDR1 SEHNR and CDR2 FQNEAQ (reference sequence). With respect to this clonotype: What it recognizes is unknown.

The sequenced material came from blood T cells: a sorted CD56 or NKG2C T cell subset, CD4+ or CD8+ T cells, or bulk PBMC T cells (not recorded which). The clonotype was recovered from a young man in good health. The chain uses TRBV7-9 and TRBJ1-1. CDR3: CASSFWENTEAFF.